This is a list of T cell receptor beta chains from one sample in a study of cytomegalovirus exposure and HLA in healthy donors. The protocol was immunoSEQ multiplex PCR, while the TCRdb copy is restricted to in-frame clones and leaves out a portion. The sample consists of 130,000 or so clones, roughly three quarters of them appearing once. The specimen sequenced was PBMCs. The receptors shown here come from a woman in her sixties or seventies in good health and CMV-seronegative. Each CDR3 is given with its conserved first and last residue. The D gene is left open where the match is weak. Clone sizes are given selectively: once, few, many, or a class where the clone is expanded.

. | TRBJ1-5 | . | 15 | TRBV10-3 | CAISELGGVDQPQHF | TGTGCCATCAGTGAGTTAGGGGGTGTTGATCAGCCCCAGCATTTT
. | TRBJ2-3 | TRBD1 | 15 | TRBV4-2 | CASSRRQGSTDTQYF | TGTGCCAGCAGCCGTAGACAGGGTTCCACAGATACGCAGTATTTT
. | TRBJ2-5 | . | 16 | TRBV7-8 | CASSTSGPGGRETQYF | TGTGCCAGCAGCACATCAGGCCCCGGGGGGCGGGAGACCCAGTACTTC
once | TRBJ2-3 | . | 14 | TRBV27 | CASSPVLVTDTQYF | TGTGCCAGCAGCCCAGTACTAGTGACAGATACGCAGTATTTT
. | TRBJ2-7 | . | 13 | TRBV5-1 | CASSPMFGSEQYF | TGCGCCAGCAGCCCCATGTTCGGTAGCGAGCAGTACTTC
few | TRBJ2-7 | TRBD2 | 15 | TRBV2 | CASSEGGLAYDEQYF | TGTGCCAGCAGTGAAGGGGGACTAGCTTACGACGAGCAGTACTTC
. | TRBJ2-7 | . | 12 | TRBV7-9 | CASSFTGYEQYF | TGTGCCAGCAGCTTTACAGGCTACGAGCAGTACTTC
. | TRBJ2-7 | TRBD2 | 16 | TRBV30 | CAWSARGLAGVSEQYF | TGTGCCTGGAGTGCCAGGGGACTAGCGGGAGTGAGTGAGCAGTACTTC
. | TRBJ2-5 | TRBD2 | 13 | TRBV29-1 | CSVAGLAGETQYF | TGCAGCGTTGCCGGACTAGCGGGAGAGACCCAGTACTTC
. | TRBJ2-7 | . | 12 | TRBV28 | CASSVTSYEQYF | TGTGCCAGCTCAGTCACATCTTACGAGCAGTACTTC
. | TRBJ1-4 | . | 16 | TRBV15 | CATSVGETGVNEKLFF | TGTGCCACCAGCGTAGGGGAGACAGGCGTTAATGAAAAACTGTTTTTT
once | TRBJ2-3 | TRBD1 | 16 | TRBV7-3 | CASSLTRRQGSDTQYF | TGTGCCAGCAGCTTAACTCGGCGACAGGGGTCAGATACGCAGTATTTT
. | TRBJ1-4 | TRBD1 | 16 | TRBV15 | CATSRTPGTGNEKLFF | TGTGCCACCAGCAGAACTCCCGGGACAGGGAATGAAAAACTGTTTTTT
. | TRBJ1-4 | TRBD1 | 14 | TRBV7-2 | CASSPDRGGEKLFF | TGTGCCAGCAGCCCGGACAGGGGGGGAGAAAAACTGTTTTTT
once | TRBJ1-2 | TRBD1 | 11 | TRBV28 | CAGTGVGGYTF | TGTGCCGGTACAGGGGTTGGTGGCTACACCTTC
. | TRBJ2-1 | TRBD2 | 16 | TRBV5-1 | CASSLGGTSGNNEQFF | TGCGCCAGCAGCTTGGGGGGGACTAGCGGGAACAATGAGCAGTTCTTC
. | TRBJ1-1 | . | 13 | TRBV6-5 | CASSYLGGTEAFF | TGTGCCAGCAGTTACCTCGGGGGCACTGAAGCTTTCTTT